This entry features one T cell receptor (beta chain) sequence. These data belong to a study of blood T cell repertoires in COVID-19. The germline V gene has CDR1 ENHRY and CDR2 SYGVKD. This CDR3 region has 13 residues. V gave up 9 bases and J gave up 9 bases, with 18 bases separating them. Sequencing was performed with immunoSEQ multiplex PCR; in TCRdb, only in-frame clones are kept and a portion is missing. The sample consists of a few hundred thousand clones, 65% to 85% of them appearing once. Sequencing was done on a sample of peripheral blood. This sequence originates from a woman between 45 and 60 years old with acute or convalescent COVID-19. The rearrangement uses TRBV10-3 and TRBJ2-1, with no clear D. The CDR3 DNA is TGTGCCATAAGGAGACCATCGTCCGTTGAGCAGTTCTTC. Translated, it gives CAIRRPSSVEQFF.